The source of this T cell receptor beta chain is a study of Graves' ophthalmopathy and Graves' hyperthyroidism. Germline CDR1 and CDR2: MNHEY and SMNVEV (reference sequence). With 3 bases removed from V and 2 bases from J, the gap between germline ends came to 13 bases. The CDR3 is 15 amino acids. Overall study findings and caveats: Among expanded thyroid clonotypes above 0.001 frequency, most also occurred in blood.

This clonotype was recorded at least ten times. Its antigen is as yet unknown. Diagnosis was based on clinical symptoms, serum thyroxine, TRAb, thyroid ultrasound and orbital computed tomography. The TCR beta CDR3 regions underwent amplification from RNA transcripts. A first-round RT-PCR used HTBI primers, followed by a second-round multiplex PCR. TCRdb reanalysed the multiplex PCR reads using MiXCR and keeps one entry per CDR3 protein. The sample shows 350,000 to 450,000 distinct CDR3 sequences, 18% of them seen only once. The V gene is TRBV27, the J gene TRBJ1-1; D is perhaps TRBD1 (5 bases). The material sequenced was peripheral blood. The sequence was collected from a woman between 18 and 29 years old with Graves' ophthalmopathy. The CDR3 DNA follows: TGTGCCAGCAGTTTTGGGGGAGGTCTTAACACTGAAGCTTTCTTT. Its translation: CASSFGGGLNTEAFF.